This is a list of T cell receptor beta chains from one sample in a study of cytomegalovirus exposure and HLA in healthy donors. The assay was immunoSEQ multiplex PCR, and TCRdb's table has in-frame clones only and misses some. The sample contains under 65,000 clones, about 80% of which appear only once. Sample: PBMCs. The receptors originated from a man over 45 in good health and CMV-seronegative. CDR3s include the opening cysteine and the closing phenylalanine or tryptophan. The D gene is left open where the match is weak. Clone size is given for some rows only: seen once, a few or many times, or a class if the clone is expanded.

CDR3aa: CASSPRQASGNTIYF
CDR3nt: TGTGCCAGCTCACCAAGACAGGCCTCTGGAAACACCATATATTTT
v_gene: TRBV18
j_gene: TRBJ1-3
abundance: .
len: 15
d_gene: .

CDR3aa: CASAGQVFYYEQYF
CDR3nt: TGTGCCAGCGCGGGACAGGTCTTCTACTACGAGCAGTACTTC
v_gene: TRBV27
j_gene: TRBJ2-7
abundance: .
len: 14
d_gene: TRBD1

CDR3aa: CASSEGGLTWDTQYF
CDR3nt: TGTGCCAGCAGTGAGGGGGGACTAACTTGGGATACGCAGTATTTT
v_gene: TRBV6-1
j_gene: TRBJ2-3
abundance: .
len: 15
d_gene: TRBD2

CDR3aa: CASSFRGLVHQPQHF
CDR3nt: TGTGCCAGCAGCTTTAGGGGGCTTGTCCATCAGCCCCAGCATTTT
v_gene: TRBV5-6
j_gene: TRBJ1-5
abundance: .
len: 15
d_gene: TRBD1

CDR3aa: CASSDKDSPNYGYTF
CDR3nt: TGTGCCAGCAGTGACAAAGACAGTCCTAACTATGGCTACACCTTC
v_gene: TRBV2
j_gene: TRBJ1-2
abundance: .
len: 15
d_gene: .

CDR3aa: CASSRTREARTANYGYTF
CDR3nt: TGTGCCAGTAGTAGGACTAGGGAGGCCCGTACCGCTAACTATGGCTACACCTTC
v_gene: TRBV19
j_gene: TRBJ1-2
abundance: .
len: 18
d_gene: .

CDR3aa: CASSSLRLATYEQYF
CDR3nt: TGTGCCAGCAGCTCTTTAAGGCTAGCGACTTACGAGCAGTACTTC
v_gene: TRBV5-6
j_gene: TRBJ2-7
abundance: few
len: 15
d_gene: .

CDR3aa: CASSYSRQGQETQYF
CDR3nt: TGTGCCAGCAGTTACTCGAGGCAGGGTCAAGAGACCCAGTACTTC
v_gene: TRBV6-5
j_gene: TRBJ2-5
abundance: once
len: 15
d_gene: .

CDR3aa: CASSWTGLNTEAFF
CDR3nt: TGCGCCAGCAGCTGGACAGGATTGAACACTGAAGCTTTCTTT
v_gene: TRBV5-1
j_gene: TRBJ1-1
abundance: .
len: 14
d_gene: TRBD1

CDR3aa: CASSNDSPNYGYTF
CDR3nt: TGTGCCAGCAGCAATGACAGCCCTAACTATGGCTACACCTTC
v_gene: TRBV7-9
j_gene: TRBJ1-2
abundance: .
len: 14
d_gene: .

CDR3aa: CASSEAAGTGVSPLHF
CDR3nt: TGTGCCAGCAGTGAAGCGGCGGGGACAGGGGTATCACCCCTCCACTTT
v_gene: TRBV6-1
j_gene: TRBJ1-6
abundance: .
len: 16
d_gene: TRBD1

CDR3aa: CASSARTGAGDTQYF
CDR3nt: TGTGCCAGTAGTGCCCGGACAGGGGCTGGAGATACGCAGTATTTT
v_gene: TRBV19
j_gene: TRBJ2-3
abundance: .
len: 15
d_gene: TRBD1

CDR3aa: CASRPPSGGAYEQFF
CDR3nt: TGTGCCAGCAGGCCGCCCAGCGGGGGGGCCTATGAGCAGTTCTTC
v_gene: TRBV2
j_gene: TRBJ2-1
abundance: .
len: 15
d_gene: TRBD2

CDR3aa: CASSGTQGAATEAFF
CDR3nt: TGTGCCAGCAGTGGGACACAGGGGGCTGCCACTGAAGCTTTCTTT
v_gene: TRBV2
j_gene: TRBJ1-1
abundance: .
len: 15
d_gene: TRBD1

CDR3aa: CASTQGNTGELFF
CDR3nt: TGTGCCAGCACCCAGGGGAACACCGGGGAGCTGTTTTTT
v_gene: TRBV5-4
j_gene: TRBJ2-2
abundance: .
len: 13
d_gene: .

CDR3aa: CASSLAGSTGEQYF
CDR3nt: TGTGCCAGCAGCTTAGCGGGATCCACGGGGGAGCAGTACTTC
v_gene: TRBV7-9
j_gene: TRBJ2-5
abundance: once
len: 14
d_gene: .

CDR3aa: CASSVSRQGNTGELFF
CDR3nt: TGTGCCAGCAGCGTATCGAGACAGGGAAACACCGGGGAGCTGTTTTTT
v_gene: TRBV9
j_gene: TRBJ2-2
abundance: .
len: 16
d_gene: TRBD1

CDR3aa: CASRLGRLTLENTEAFF
CDR3nt: TGCGCCAGCAGACTGGGGCGACTCACCTTGGAGAACACTGAAGCTTTCTTT
v_gene: TRBV5-1
j_gene: TRBJ1-1
abundance: .
len: 17
d_gene: .

CDR3aa: CASSRDGVAGDYNEQFF
CDR3nt: TGCGCCAGCAGCAGAGATGGGGTTGCGGGGGACTACAATGAGCAGTTCTTC
v_gene: TRBV5-1
j_gene: TRBJ2-1
abundance: .
len: 17
d_gene: TRBD2

CDR3aa: CATRGGVNSNEQFF
CDR3nt: TGTGCCACGAGGGGGGGGGTTAATTCAAATGAGCAGTTCTTC
v_gene: TRBV10-3
j_gene: TRBJ2-1
abundance: .
len: 14
d_gene: .

CDR3aa: CAISDADRDTTDTQYF
CDR3nt: TGTGCCATCAGTGACGCGGACAGGGACACCACAGATACGCAGTATTTT
v_gene: TRBV10-3
j_gene: TRBJ2-3
abundance: few
len: 16
d_gene: TRBD1

CDR3aa: CASSQDPSGGARETQYF
CDR3nt: TGCGCCAGCAGCCAAGACCCTAGCGGGGGGGCCCGAGAGACCCAGTACTTC
v_gene: TRBV4-3
j_gene: TRBJ2-5
abundance: .
len: 17
d_gene: TRBD2

CDR3aa: CASTLQGAGVYGYTF
CDR3nt: TGTGCCAGCACATTACAGGGGGCCGGTGTCTATGGCTACACCTTC
v_gene: TRBV28
j_gene: TRBJ1-2
abundance: .
len: 15
d_gene: TRBD1

CDR3aa: CASSSGQGMTQPQHF
CDR3nt: TGTGCCAGCAGCTCGGGACAGGGGATGACTCAGCCCCAGCATTTT
v_gene: TRBV7-9
j_gene: TRBJ1-5
abundance: .
len: 15
d_gene: TRBD1

CDR3aa: CASSWTGWETQYF
CDR3nt: TGTGCCAGCAGTTGGACAGGGTGGGAGACCCAGTACTTC
v_gene: TRBV6-5
j_gene: TRBJ2-5
abundance: few
len: 13
d_gene: TRBD1

CDR3aa: CAISEGTARYGYTF
CDR3nt: TGTGCCATCAGTGAGGGGACAGCCCGCTATGGCTACACCTTC
v_gene: TRBV10-3
j_gene: TRBJ1-2
abundance: .
len: 14
d_gene: TRBD1

CDR3aa: CASSLKGVGNQPQHF
CDR3nt: TGTGCCAGCAGTCTCAAGGGGGTCGGCAATCAGCCCCAGCATTTT
v_gene: TRBV27
j_gene: TRBJ1-5
abundance: .
len: 15
d_gene: .

CDR3aa: CASSYQAQGPYEQYF
CDR3nt: TGTGCCAGCTCGTACCAAGCGCAGGGGCCTTACGAGCAGTACTTC
v_gene: TRBV18
j_gene: TRBJ2-7
abundance: .
len: 15
d_gene: .

CDR3aa: CASSTAGTGRGGAFF
CDR3nt: TGTGCCAGCAGCACCGCCGGGACAGGGAGAGGGGGAGCTTTCTTT
v_gene: TRBV6-6
j_gene: TRBJ1-1
abundance: .
len: 15
d_gene: TRBD1

CDR3aa: CAWSPLSTGELFF
CDR3nt: TGTGCCTGGAGTCCCCTCTCCACCGGGGAGCTGTTTTTT
v_gene: TRBV30
j_gene: TRBJ2-2
abundance: .
len: 13
d_gene: .

CDR3aa: CASRSFEGGVDSPLHF
CDR3nt: TGTGCCAGTAGATCCTTCGAGGGGGGGGTCGATTCACCCCTCCACTTT
v_gene: TRBV19
j_gene: TRBJ1-6
abundance: .
len: 16
d_gene: .

CDR3aa: CASSFSGQLNSYNEQFF
CDR3nt: TGTGCCAGCAGCTTCTCCGGACAATTAAACTCCTACAATGAGCAGTTCTTC
v_gene: TRBV7-9
j_gene: TRBJ2-1
abundance: .
len: 17
d_gene: .

CDR3aa: CASSPAGTVEKLFF
CDR3nt: TGTGCCAGCAGCCCAGCCGGGACAGTGGAAAAACTGTTTTTT
v_gene: TRBV13
j_gene: TRBJ1-4
abundance: .
len: 14
d_gene: TRBD1

CDR3aa: CASLPGGYGNEKLFF
CDR3nt: TGTGCCAGCTTGCCAGGGGGCTACGGTAATGAAAAACTGTTTTTT
v_gene: TRBV6-6
j_gene: TRBJ1-4
abundance: .
len: 15
d_gene: TRBD1

CDR3aa: CASSLVGSGGPEQFF
CDR3nt: TGCGCCAGCAGCTTGGTTGGTAGCGGGGGGCCGGAGCAGTTCTTC
v_gene: TRBV5-1
j_gene: TRBJ2-1
abundance: once
len: 15
d_gene: TRBD2

CDR3aa: CASSPYPGQGARNEQFF
CDR3nt: TGTGCCAGCAGCCCATACCCGGGACAGGGGGCGCGGAATGAGCAGTTCTTC
v_gene: TRBV9
j_gene: TRBJ2-1
abundance: .
len: 17
d_gene: TRBD1

CDR3aa: CASSLAPRTFTYGYTF
CDR3nt: TGTGCCAGCAGCTTGGCCCCCAGAACCTTCACCTATGGCTACACCTTC
v_gene: TRBV5-4
j_gene: TRBJ1-2
abundance: .
len: 16
d_gene: .

CDR3aa: CASSLVGGTTDTQYF
CDR3nt: TGTGCCAGCAGCTTAGTGGGGGGGACCACAGATACGCAGTATTTT
v_gene: TRBV11-2
j_gene: TRBJ2-3
abundance: .
len: 15
d_gene: TRBD2

CDR3aa: CASSYQAGGMDTQYF
CDR3nt: TGTGCCAGCAGCTACCAAGCGGGGGGCATGGATACGCAGTATTTT
v_gene: TRBV11-2
j_gene: TRBJ2-3
abundance: .
len: 15
d_gene: TRBD2

CDR3aa: CASSFPGVSYNEQFF
CDR3nt: TGTGCCAGCAGCTTCCCGGGGGTTTCCTACAATGAGCAGTTCTTC
v_gene: TRBV5-4
j_gene: TRBJ2-1
abundance: .
len: 15
d_gene: .

CDR3aa: CASSLRTSGGETQYF
CDR3nt: TGTGCCAGCAGCTTAAGGACTAGCGGGGGTGAGACCCAGTACTTC
v_gene: TRBV13
j_gene: TRBJ2-5
abundance: .
len: 15
d_gene: TRBD2